This is a list of T cell receptor beta chains from one sample in a study of cytotoxic CD8 clonotypes in ibrutinib-treated CLL. TCRdb keeps only in-frame clones here, not all; method: immunoSEQ multiplex PCR. Among about 92,000 clones listed, over 60% were seen once. The material was PBMCs, obtained after 24 months of ibrutinib treatment. Receptors were obtained from a human donor with chronic lymphocytic leukemia. CDR3s include the opening cysteine and the closing phenylalanine or tryptophan. Each record gives: D gene, J gene, V gene, clone size, CDR3 DNA, CDR3 protein. The D gene is left open where the match is weak. Expanded clones are given a class, and other clones once, few, many or no size at all.

.,TRBJ2-2,TRBV28,.,TGTGCCAGCAGTTTGCCCAACACCGGGGAGCTGTTTTTT,CASSLPNTGELFF
.,TRBJ1-1,TRBV7-9,.,TGTGCCAGCAGCCCCAAAAGGGGAGTTGTCACTGAAGCTTTCTTT,CASSPKRGVVTEAFF
TRBD1,TRBJ2-7,TRBV30,few,TGTGCCTGGGGTTCGGGCAGGGGGAAATACGAGCAGTACTTC,CAWGSGRGKYEQYF
.,TRBJ2-7,TRBV5-1,.,TGCGCCAGCAGCTTGAAGGCCTACGAGCAGTACTTC,CASSLKAYEQYF
.,TRBJ1-1,TRBV30,few,TGTGCCTGGACCGCGAGGGACCTCCCGAGCACTGAAGCTTTCTTT,CAWTARDLPSTEAFF
.,TRBJ1-6,TRBV4-3,.,TGCGCCAGCAGCCAAAAGCCGGGGGATTCACCCCTCCACTTT,CASSQKPGDSPLHF
TRBD1,TRBJ1-2,TRBV5-1,.,TGCGCCAGCAGCTTGGCTGGGACAGGGAAGGACTATGGCTACACCTTC,CASSLAGTGKDYGYTF
.,TRBJ1-2,TRBV29-1,few,TGCAGCGCGACGGAAAACTATGGCTACACCTTC,CSATENYGYTF
.,TRBJ1-1,TRBV7-2,.,TGTGCCAGCAGCTTACAGGGAATGAACACTGAAGCTTTCTTT,CASSLQGMNTEAFF
TRBD1,TRBJ2-3,TRBV7-9,.,TGTGCCAGCAGGCTTACAGGGGCGGGCGCTAGCACAGATACGCAGTATTTT,CASRLTGAGASTDTQYF
TRBD1,TRBJ2-7,TRBV11-2,.,TGTGCCAGCAGCACGGACAGGTTTGGCGAGCAGTACTTC,CASSTDRFGEQYF
.,TRBJ2-7,TRBV6-1,.,TGTGCCAGCAGCCCCCGGGGCTACGAGCAGTACTTC,CASSPRGYEQYF
.,TRBJ1-1,TRBV30,.,TGTGCCTGGACCCAACAGGGGAACACTGAAGCTTTCTTT,CAWTQQGNTEAFF
.,TRBJ1-2,TRBV28,.,TGTGCCAGCAGTTTTATGGGCGGCAAGTACTATGGCTACACCTTC,CASSFMGGKYYGYTF
.,TRBJ2-7,TRBV28,.,TGTGCCAGCAGTTTAGGCGGTCGCTACGAGCAGTACTTC,CASSLGGRYEQYF
.,TRBJ2-3,TRBV6-5,.,TGTGCCAGCAGACCTACATCAAGCACAGATACGCAGTATTTT,CASRPTSSTDTQYF
.,TRBJ2-1,TRBV15,.,TGTGCCACCCGGGCCGTAGATGGGTCCTACAATGAGCAGTTCTTC,CATRAVDGSYNEQFF
.,TRBJ2-7,TRBV28,.,TGTGCCAGCAGTATCCGAGGGGGGCCCTCCTACGAGCAGTACTTC,CASSIRGGPSYEQYF
.,TRBJ1-3,TRBV6-1,.,TGTGCCAGCAGCCTGGGACACTTCTCTGGAAACACCATATATTTT,CASSLGHFSGNTIYF
TRBD1,TRBJ1-4,TRBV5-1,few,TGCGCCAGCAGCTACCAAGGGGGCGGTGAAAAACTGTTTTTT,CASSYQGGGEKLFF
.,TRBJ1-2,TRBV5-1,.,TGCGCCAGCAGCTTCGAGGGTATCGATGGCTACACCTTC,CASSFEGIDGYTF
.,TRBJ1-4,TRBV28,.,TGTGCCAGCAGTTTAGGGAGGGGGAGAACTAATGAAAAACTGTTTTTT,CASSLGRGRTNEKLFF
.,TRBJ1-2,TRBV27,.,TGTGCCAGCAAGTGGGCAGCTTTAGCTAACTATGGCTACACCTTC,CASKWAALANYGYTF
.,TRBJ2-1,TRBV11-3,.,.,CASSFGPGEHNEQFF
.,TRBJ2-5,TRBV13,.,TGTGCCAGCAGCTGGGTTTCGGACAGAACACAAGAGACCCAGTACTTC,CASSWVSDRTQETQYF
.,TRBJ2-5,TRBV5-1,.,TGCGCCAGCAGCTTGGAAGGGTTGGAGACCCAGTACTTC,CASSLEGLETQYF
.,TRBJ2-2,TRBV9,.,TGTGCCAGCAGCGCTCACAGGGCCACCGGGGAGCTGTTTTTT,CASSAHRATGELFF
.,TRBJ2-1,TRBV27,.,TGTGCCAGCAGTACAGGGACACCGCTTTCCTACAATGAGCAGTTCTTC,CASSTGTPLSYNEQFF
TRBD1,TRBJ1-3,TRBV12-5,.,TGTGCTAGTGGTCTCGGGCCCCACCTGACAGGGGGCCGTGACTCTGGAAACACCATATATTTT,CASGLGPHLTGGRDSGNTIYF
.,TRBJ2-5,TRBV20-1,.,TGCAGTGGGAGGAAGTGGGAGACCCAGTACTTC,CSGRKWETQYF
.,TRBJ1-1,TRBV9,.,TGTGCCAGCAGCCCCATCCCCGGGGAAGCTTTCTTT,CASSPIPGEAFF
.,TRBJ2-7,TRBV5-6,.,TGTGCCAGCAGCTTTAGCTTGACAAACCCCTACGAGCAGTACTTC,CASSFSLTNPYEQYF